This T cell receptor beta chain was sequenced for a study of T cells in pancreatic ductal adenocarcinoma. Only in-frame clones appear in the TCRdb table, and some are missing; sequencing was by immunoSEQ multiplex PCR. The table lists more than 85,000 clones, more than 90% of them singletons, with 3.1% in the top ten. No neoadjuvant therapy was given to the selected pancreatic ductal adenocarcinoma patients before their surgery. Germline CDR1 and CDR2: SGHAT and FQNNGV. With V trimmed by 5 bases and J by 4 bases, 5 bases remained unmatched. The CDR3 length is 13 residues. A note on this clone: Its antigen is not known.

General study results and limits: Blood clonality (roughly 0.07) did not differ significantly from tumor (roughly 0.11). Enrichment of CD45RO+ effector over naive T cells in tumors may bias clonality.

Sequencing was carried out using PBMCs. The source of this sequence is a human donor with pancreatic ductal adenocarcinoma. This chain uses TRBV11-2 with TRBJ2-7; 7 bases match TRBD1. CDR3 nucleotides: TGTGCCAGCAGCCCCGACAGGGAATACGAGCAGTACTTC. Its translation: CASSPDREYEQYF.